The rows below give T cell receptor beta chains drawn from one sample of a study of blood T cell repertoires in COVID-19. TCRdb's copy holds only in-frame clones and misses some; the assay was immunoSEQ multiplex PCR. This table has over 15,000 clones, roughly 89% appearing once. Sequencing used peripheral blood. The receptors stem from a man aged 55 to 70 with acute or convalescent COVID-19. Each CDR3 is given with its conserved first and last residue. A D gene is named only where the DNA matches it firmly. A row's size may be missing; if present it is once, few, many or a size class.

>.|TRBJ1-1|TRBV15|TRBD1
TGTGCCACCAGCAGTAACAGGGGGAGCCCTGGGACTGAAGCTTTCTTT
CATSSNRGSPGTEAFF
>.|TRBJ2-1|TRBV5-1|TRBD1
TGCGCCTCCACTCCCGGACAGGGGGGACCCTCGGGCTCCTACAATGAGCAGTTCTTC
CASTPGQGGPSGSYNEQFF
>.|TRBJ2-5|TRBV28|.
TGTGCCAGCAGTTTTGAGGGCCCAAAAGGGACCCAGTACTTC
CASSFEGPKGTQYF
>.|TRBJ2-7|TRBV27|.
TGTGCCAGCAGTTTAAAGACAGACTACGAGCAGTACTTC
CASSLKTDYEQYF
>.|TRBJ2-5|TRBV18|.
TGTGCCAGCTCCCTCACCGCATGGGGGCCGGGAGAGACCCAGTACTTC
CASSLTAWGPGETQYF
>.|TRBJ1-1|TRBV19|.
TGTGCCAGTATCGCCGCCCCCAGGAACACTGAAGCTTTCTTT
CASIAAPRNTEAFF
>medium-sized|TRBJ2-5|TRBV2|.
TGTGCCAGCAGTGAAGGGTTGTTGTGGGACAAGCAAGAGACCCAGTACTTC
CASSEGLLWDKQETQYF
>.|TRBJ1-1|TRBV5-1|.
TGCGCCAGCAGCTTGGCAGTGAACACTGAAGCTTTCTTT
CASSLAVNTEAFF
>.|TRBJ1-4|TRBV6-5|.
TGTGCCAGCAAACGGCAGGTTAATGAAAAACTGTTTTTT
CASKRQVNEKLFF
>.|TRBJ1-5|TRBV30|.
TGTGCCTGGACTCGCGGGAGAGATCAGCCCCAGCATTTT
CAWTRGRDQPQHF
>.|TRBJ2-1|TRBV12-5|TRBD2
TGTGCTAGTGGAACGGGAGGGCCTTTGGGTGAGCAGTTCTTC
CASGTGGPLGEQFF
>.|TRBJ2-5|TRBV11-2|TRBD2
TGTGCCAGCAGCTTAGGGATTACTAGCGGGAGTGGAGAGACCCAGTACTTC
CASSLGITSGSGETQYF
>once|TRBJ1-5|TRBV6-1|TRBD1
TGTGCCAGCAGTGAATTCTCGTGGACAGGCCGAGATCAGCCCCAGCATTTT
CASSEFSWTGRDQPQHF
>.|TRBJ1-3|TRBV6-6|TRBD1
TGTGCCAGCAGTTACTCGACAGGGGGCCGTGGAAACACCATATATTTT
CASSYSTGGRGNTIYF
>.|TRBJ2-4|TRBV29-1|TRBD2
TGCAGCGTTGATCGGCTAGCGGGAGTGGGGTCCAAAAACATTCAGTACTTC
CSVDRLAGVGSKNIQYF
>once|TRBJ1-1|TRBV27|TRBD1
TGTGCCAGCAGTTTAAACAGGGGTGGGGGTGAAGCTTTCTTT
CASSLNRGGGEAFF
>.|TRBJ2-2|TRBV5-1|TRBD1
TGCGCCAGCAGCGCCGGGACAGGGAAGGCCGGGGAGCTGTTTTTT
CASSAGTGKAGELFF
>.|TRBJ2-1|TRBV25-1|TRBD2
TGTGCCAGCAGTGAAGGACGCGGGAGGAGCTCCTACAATGAGCAGTTCTTC
CASSEGRGRSSYNEQFF
>.|TRBJ1-2|TRBV28|.
TGTGCCAGCCGGGGGGCAGAACGGTTGAGTTACTATGGCTACACCTTC
CASRGAERLSYYGYTF
>.|TRBJ1-1|TRBV3-1/TRBV3-2|.
TGTGCCAGCAGCCAAGGGTCAGGCAGTCATACTGAAGCTTTCTTT
CASSQGSGSHTEAFF
>.|TRBJ2-7|TRBV5-5|.
TGTGCCAGCAGCTTAGCAGGGGACCCTGAGCAGTACTTC
CASSLAGDPEQYF
>once|TRBJ2-2|TRBV7-9|TRBD2
TGTGCCAGCAGCCTAGCCGGGACTAGCGGAACCGGGGAGCTGTTTTTT
CASSLAGTSGTGELFF
>.|TRBJ2-3|TRBV7-8|TRBD2
TGTGCCAGCAGTTCGGGGAGGGCCGAAAGCACAGATACGCAGTATTTT
CASSSGRAESTDTQYF
>.|TRBJ1-5|TRBV28|TRBD1
TGTGCCAGCAGTCCCACAGGGGGCGCCGGCAATCAGCCCCAGCATTTT
CASSPTGGAGNQPQHF
>.|TRBJ2-5|TRBV30|.
TGTGCCTGGAGTCCGGGGAGTCTTTGGGAGACCCAGTACTTC
CAWSPGSLWETQYF
>large|TRBJ2-1|TRBV19|.
TGTGCGTCAAGGGTCGGGGGAAGCTCCTACAATGAGCAGTTCTTC
CASRVGGSSYNEQFF
>.|TRBJ2-3|TRBV4-2|.
TGTGCCAGCAGCCAAGAGGGCCTCGGTGGCGCAGATACGCAGTATTTT
CASSQEGLGGADTQYF
>.|TRBJ1-5|TRBV28|.
TGTGCCAGCAGTCCTACAGGGCTAGGCAATCAGCCCCAGCATTTT
CASSPTGLGNQPQHF
>.|TRBJ1-1|TRBV10-3|.
TGTGCCATCAGTGAGTCGAGGGTAGAGCAAGCTTTCTTT
CAISESRVEQAFF
>.|TRBJ2-1|TRBV12-3/TRBV12-4|TRBD2
TGTGCCAGCACCATAGCGGGGGGGGATGAGCAGTTCTTC
CASTIAGGDEQFF
>.|TRBJ1-1|TRBV11-2|.
TGTGCCAGCAGCTACCAGGCCATGAACACTGAAGCTTTCTTT
CASSYQAMNTEAFF
>.|TRBJ2-7|TRBV5-1|.
TGCGCCAGCAGCTTGACAATATCCTACGAGCAGTACTTC
CASSLTISYEQYF
>.|TRBJ2-5|TRBV5-1|.
TGCGCCAGCAGCTTGGAATCTTTGGAGGGGAGAAATCAAGAGACCCAGTACTTC
CASSLESLEGRNQETQYF
>.|TRBJ1-1|TRBV7-2|.
TGTGCCAGCAGCTTAAGGAGGGGTGAAGCTTTCTTT
CASSLRRGEAFF
>.|TRBJ1-2|TRBV19|.
TGTGCCAGTAGTATTGCATCTAACAGGGTTTATTGGGGCTACACCTTC
CASSIASNRVYWGYTF
>.|TRBJ2-7|TRBV27|TRBD2
TGTGCCAGCAGTTTACGGCGGGGAGGGTCCTACGAGCAGTACTTC
CASSLRRGGSYEQYF
>.|TRBJ2-3|TRBV5-4|TRBD1
TGTGCCAGCAGCTCCCGGACAGGGGTTACCACAGATACGCAGTATTTT
CASSSRTGVTTDTQYF
>.|TRBJ2-3|TRBV5-1|.
TGCGCCAGCAGCTTGGACAGGTTCACAGATACGCAGTATTTT
CASSLDRFTDTQYF
>.|TRBJ1-6|TRBV21-1|.
TGTGCCAGCAGCAACCATAATTGGGACAGGGGATATTCACCCCTCCACTTT
CASSNHNWDRGYSPLHF
>.|TRBJ2-1|TRBV6-5|TRBD2
TGTGCCAGCAGTTACGGGTCCAGCGGGACTTTAAATGAGCAGTTCTTC
CASSYGSSGTLNEQFF
>.|TRBJ2-1|TRBV19|TRBD1
TGTGCCAGTAGCCAGGGGGCAGACTACAATGAGCAGTTCTTC
CASSQGADYNEQFF
>.|TRBJ2-3|TRBV30|TRBD2
TGTGCCTGGAGTCTCCTAGCGGGGGGGTGGGATACGCAGTATTTT
CAWSLLAGGWDTQYF
>.|TRBJ2-1|TRBV3-1/TRBV3-2|TRBD2
TGTGCCAGCAGCCAAGTGTGGGTCGGGACTAGCGGCGACAATGAGCAGTTCTTC
CASSQVWVGTSGDNEQFF
>.|TRBJ2-1|TRBV28|.
TGTGCCAGCAGTCCACCCGGGGGCTCCTACAATGAGCAGTTCTTC
CASSPPGGSYNEQFF
>.|TRBJ2-1|TRBV19|TRBD2
TGTGCCAGTAGTATGGATCTAGCGGGGGGGCTGGGTTACAATGAGCAGTTCTTC
CASSMDLAGGLGYNEQFF
>.|TRBJ2-7|TRBV21-1|.
TGTGCCAGCAGCAAAACGACAGGGGAGAGGACCTACGAGCAGTACTTC
CASSKTTGERTYEQYF
>.|TRBJ1-4|TRBV7-9|.
TGTGCCAGCAGCTCACTAAACGAGGGTACTAATGAAAAACTGTTTTTT
CASSSLNEGTNEKLFF
>.|TRBJ2-7|TRBV11-3|.
TGTGCCAGCAGCCGTAGGGACTTACCCTACGAGCAGTACTTC
CASSRRDLPYEQYF
>few|TRBJ2-3|TRBV6-5|TRBD2
TGTGCCAGCGGGACTACGGATAGCACAGATACGCAGTATTTT
CASGTTDSTDTQYF
>.|TRBJ1-4|TRBV4-2|.
TGTGCCAGCAGCCAAGGTGGGCAATCTAATGAAAAACTGTTTTTT
CASSQGGQSNEKLFF
>few|TRBJ2-2|TRBV18|.
TGTGCCAGCTCACCGCGGACAGGGAGGGCTGACACCGGGGAGCTGTTTTTT
CASSPRTGRADTGELFF
>.|TRBJ2-5|TRBV2|.
TGTGCCAGCACCACAGGTCTTCAAGAGACCCAGTACTTC
CASTTGLQETQYF
>.|TRBJ2-1|TRBV19|TRBD2
TGTGCCAGTAGTATAGGGTCTAGCGGAAACAATGAGCAGTTCTTC
CASSIGSSGNNEQFF
>.|TRBJ2-1|TRBV19|TRBD1
TGTGCCAGTACCGGACAGGGAAGCTCCTACAATGAGCAGTTCTTC
CASTGQGSSYNEQFF